A single sample is the source of the 6 T cell receptor beta chains below, sequenced in a study of long-term antiretroviral therapy in people with HIV. The immunoSEQ assay was v3.0, run at survey level. TCRdb's copy holds only in-frame clones and misses some; the assay was immunoSEQ multiplex PCR. Of around 37,000 clones listed, 75% to 85% were seen once; the top ten hold around 4.4%. Source: unsorted PBMCs, taken 3.3 years after starting antiretroviral therapy. All receptors derive from a man between 18 and 35 years old with HIV.

The chain carries TRBV9 and TRBJ2-7; 7 bases match TRBD1. Germline CDR1 SGDLS, CDR2 YYNGEE. The CDR3 consists of 15 residues. V shed 3 bases and J 3 bases; nucleotides not matched to a gene: 9. Here the CDR3 reads CASSAGPGQLYEQYF. As DNA, the CDR3 is TGTGCCAGCAGCGCAGGGCCGGGACAGCTCTACGAGCAGTACTTC.

The CDR3 loop is CASSLAWAGTGLFYEQYF. CDR3 in DNA: TGTGCCAGCAGCCTCGCGTGGGCCGGGACAGGGCTATTCTACGAGCAGTACTTC. This sequence joins TRBV28 and TRBJ2-7; 9 bases line up with TRBD1. Germline CDR1 is MDHEN and CDR2 is SYDVKM. The V segment lost 6 bases and the J segment 3 bases; nucleotides outside the gene matches: 18. The CDR3 spans 18 residues.

The gene calls are TRBV27 and TRBJ2-7; possible D gene TRBD2, 5 bases. Deletions cut 3 bases from V and 0 bases from J, with 9 bases between. The length of the CDR3 is 14 residues. The germline V gene encodes CDR1 MNHEY and CDR2 SMNVEV (reference sequence). The CDR3 loop reads CASSLSGGSYEQYF. The CDR3, as DNA: TGTGCCAGCAGTTTGAGCGGAGGCTCCTACGAGCAGTACTTC.

This chain connects TRBV19 to TRBJ1-2; no reliable D call. Trimming stripped 11 bases from V and 3 bases from J, with 13 bases between. The CDR3 contains 12 residues. From germline, CDR1 is LNHDA and CDR2 SQIVND (reference sequence). The CDR3 protein is CAGFRTDYGYTF. The CDR3 DNA reads TGTGCCGGATTCAGGACTGACTATGGCTACACCTTC.

The rearrangement uses TRBV5-1 and TRBJ1-2; the D is unclear. Trimming removed 0 bases from V and 4 bases from J, with 4 bases in between. Per germline, CDR1 SGHRS and CDR2 YFSETQ. The CDR3 covers 12 residues. DNA for the CDR3: TGCGCCAGCAGCTTGGGGTCCTATGGCTACACCTTC. Its translation: CASSLGSYGYTF.

CDR3 DNA sequence: TGTGCCAGCAGCGTAGCGGCCGCCCCGAACACTGAAGCTTTCTTT. As protein: CASSVAAAPNTEAFF. The gene calls are TRBV9 and TRBJ1-1; D is ambiguous. V lost 0 bases to trimming and J lost 1 base, with 10 bases between them. Germline assignment: CDR1 SGDLS and CDR2 YYNGEE. This CDR3 is 15 amino acids long.